Listed below are T cell receptor beta chains from one sample, sequenced in a study of OX40 agonist ivuxolimab in advanced cancers. Only in-frame clones appear in the TCRdb table, and some are missing; sequencing was by immunoSEQ multiplex PCR. The table records some 57,000 clones, around nine tenths of them present only once. The sample was CD4+ or CD8+ T cells sorted from blood, taken in a trial of the OX40 agonist ivuxolimab. The source is an adult with an advanced solid tumor such as melanoma, head and neck, liver or kidney cancer. CDR3s include the opening cysteine and the closing phenylalanine or tryptophan. D genes are given only for firm matches. Size tells how often a clone was seen (once, few, many) or the class of an expanded clone, and some rows leave it out.

v_call	j_call	d_call	clone_size	cdr3_aa	cdr3_nt
TRBV5-4	TRBJ2-2	NA	NA	CASSPIAGELFF	TGTGCCAGCAGCCCCATAGCCGGGGAGCTGTTTTTT
TRBV7-2	TRBJ1-1	NA	few	CASSLVRTTTEAFF	TGTGCCAGCAGCTTAGTTCGGACAACCACTGAAGCTTTCTTT
TRBV7-2	TRBJ2-7	NA	NA	CASSLGAYYEQYF	TGTGCCAGCAGCTTAGGGGCATACTACGAGCAGTACTTC
TRBV9	TRBJ1-1	NA	NA	CASSVGPAGTEAFF	TGTGCCAGCAGCGTAGGACCGGCGGGCACTGAAGCTTTCTTT
TRBV7-3	TRBJ2-3	NA	NA	CASGPTTDTQYF	TGTGCCAGCGGCCCCACCACAGATACGCAGTATTTT
TRBV11-2	TRBJ2-7	NA	NA	CASSLSTGPYEQYF	TGTGCCAGCAGCCTATCGACGGGACCCTACGAGCAGTACTTC
TRBV19	TRBJ2-7	NA	NA	CASSMGGNPSEQYF	TGTGCCAGTAGTATGGGGGGAAACCCCTCCGAGCAGTACTTC
TRBV7-2	TRBJ2-7	TRBD1	few	CASSYDRGSYEQYF	TGTGCCAGCAGCTACGACAGGGGCTCCTACGAGCAGTACTTC
TRBV28	TRBJ1-1	NA	NA	CASSLGGRWTEAFF	TGTGCCAGCAGTTTGGGGGGGCGATGGACTGAAGCTTTCTTT
TRBV5-6	TRBJ2-7	NA	NA	CASTETGSSSYEQYF	TGTGCCAGCACCGAGACAGGCAGCAGTTCGTACGAGCAGTACTTC
TRBV11-3	TRBJ2-3	NA	NA	CASSRRAGSTDTQYF	TGTGCCAGCAGCCGGAGGGCGGGTAGCACAGATACGCAGTATTTT
TRBV28	TRBJ2-7	NA	NA	CASRVGLVYEQYF	TGTGCCAGCAGGGTTGGATTGGTCTACGAGCAGTACTTC
TRBV5-5	TRBJ2-7	NA	NA	CASSLVSYEQYF	TGTGCCAGCAGCTTGGTTTCCTACGAGCAGTACTTC
TRBV5-4	TRBJ2-1	NA	once	CASSGGTVSSYNEQFF	TGTGCCAGCAGCGGGGGGACCGTAAGCTCCTACAATGAGCAGTTCTTC
TRBV11-3	TRBJ2-7	NA	NA	CASSLGPGAEQYF	TGTGCCAGCAGCTTAGGACCGGGGGCCGAGCAGTACTTC
TRBV20-1	TRBJ2-7	NA	NA	CSAARDYEQYF	TGCAGTGCTGCCCGGGACTACGAGCAGTACTTC
TRBV2	TRBJ2-7	NA	NA	CASSEVPRVGEQYF	TGTGCCAGCAGTGAAGTCCCCAGGGTAGGCGAGCAGTACTTC
TRBV5-6	TRBJ2-2	NA	NA	CASGRAGELFF	TGTGCCAGCGGTCGGGCCGGGGAGCTGTTTTTT
TRBV30	TRBJ1-1	NA	NA	CAWSVRRGTEAFF	TGTGCCTGGAGTGTACGTCGGGGCACTGAAGCTTTCTTT
TRBV5-1	TRBJ1-1	NA	NA	CASGITGKNTEAFF	TGCGCCAGCGGCATTACAGGGAAGAACACTGAAGCTTTCTTT
TRBV28	TRBJ2-3	NA	few	CASRSAAFPQYF	TGTGCCAGCAGGAGCGCGGCGTTCCCGCAGTATTTT
TRBV15	TRBJ2-5	TRBD2	NA	CATSRGGGLGYIETQYF	TGTGCCACCAGCAGAGGGGGAGGGCTCGGATATATAGAGACCCAGTACTTC
TRBV4-3	TRBJ2-1	NA	once	CASSQERIAEGEQFF	TGCGCCAGCAGCCAAGAGAGGATAGCGGAGGGTGAGCAGTTCTTC
TRBV18	TRBJ2-5	TRBD1	once	CASSPNLPGQGVQETQYF	TGTGCCAGCTCACCAAATCTCCCGGGACAGGGGGTCCAAGAGACCCAGTACTTC
TRBV6-1	TRBJ1-1	NA	NA	CASSEYGAMNTEAFF	TGTGCCAGCAGTGAATATGGGGCAATGAACACTGAAGCTTTCTTT
TRBV2	TRBJ1-2	TRBD1	NA	CASSGQGATGGYTF	TGTGCCAGCAGTGGACAGGGGGCAACGGGAGGCTACACCTTC
TRBV4-3	TRBJ1-3	NA	NA	CASSQMFQDSSGNTIYF	TGCGCCAGCAGCCAAATGTTCCAGGACAGCTCTGGAAACACCATATATTTT
TRBV10-3	TRBJ2-2	TRBD1	NA	CAISRQGDTGELFF	TGTGCCATCAGTCGACAGGGTGACACCGGGGAGCTGTTTTTT
TRBV19	TRBJ2-2	NA	NA	CASTIMTGTVLSGELFF	TGTGCCAGTACTATTATGACCGGAACAGTCCTATCCGGGGAGCTGTTTTTT
TRBV25-1	TRBJ2-1	NA	NA	CASSEGPGDRVRQFF	TGTGCCAGCAGTGAAGGTCCTGGGGACCGCGTTAGGCAGTTCTTC
TRBV11-2	TRBJ2-1	NA	few	CASSLGSWGQFF	TGTGCCAGCAGCTTAGGGTCCTGGGGGCAGTTCTTC